This T cell receptor beta chain was sequenced for a study of a mutant IDH1 vaccine in newly diagnosed glioma. Time point noted: baseline, week 1 (first vaccination visit). Described treatment: pre-vaccination baseline after standard-of-care therapy. Here immunoSEQ multiplex PCR was the method, and the copy in TCRdb shows in-frame clones only, minus some. The sample holds around 63,000 clones, 91% seen once. The germline CDR1 and CDR2 sequences are ENHRY and SYGVKD. The CDR3 loop spans 13 amino acids. The V gene lost 10 bases and the J gene lost 1 base, with 11 bases spanning the gap. This TCR was sampled from a middle-aged man with glioma. V and J are TRBV10-3 and TRBJ1-3; possible D gene TRBD1, 6 bases. Sample: PBMCs, taken from a glioma patient treated with radiotherapy, temozolomide or both. The CDR3 DNA sequence: TGTGCCACAATACAGGGATCTGGAAACACCATATATTTT. Translated, it gives CATIQGSGNTIYF.